The text below deals with one TCR beta chain. Its antigen is unknown. These data originate in a study of beta chain features in type 1 diabetes. The CDR3 has 18 residues. Germline CDR1 and CDR2: SGHDN and FVKESK. V was clipped by 4 bases and J by 2 bases, with 21 bases between them. As every portion of the isolated RNA was reverse transcribed, the sequencing read expressed TCRB transcripts. Clones were read by immunoSEQ multiplex PCR, and TCRdb kept only the in-frame ones, dropping some. The sample yields 600,000 to 650,000 clones, roughly 15% seen once. Study findings and constraints: Shorter templates might be favored by PCR, and equally so in patients and in controls. TCRB CDR3s were moderately but significantly shorter in Type 1 diabetes patients in all four CD4+ subsets. These data did not resolve whether HLA type affects TCRB rearrangement. The naive, central memory and Treg TCRB repertoires of patients appeared to be more similar to one another than those of healthy donors.

The sequence derives from a man younger than 35 in good health. The chain recombines TRBV14 with TRBJ2-1; the D gene could be TRBD1 or TRBD2 (5 bases each). The sample was naive CD4+ T cells from blood. This chain's CDR3 is CASSPEGTRVGAYNEQFF. In DNA, the CDR3 is TGTGCCAGCAGCCCAGAGGGAACCAGGGTTGGGGCCTACAATGAGCAGTTCTTC.